These 28 T cell receptor beta chains share one sample of origin, sequenced in a study of blood T cells in healthy people across ages. Next came a second PCR, run for 7 to 11 cycles, which used a sample-barcoded 5' primer along with a J-beta primer mix. MiXCR, applied by TCRdb to the 5' RACE reads, yields one record per CDR3 protein. The sample records about 830,000 distinct CDR3 sequences, about three fifths being singletons. The sequencing input was blood. Receptor source: a man aged 25-40 years in good health.

This clonotype was seen a single time. The chain carries TRBV28 and TRBJ2-1; 10 bases are a match to TRBD2. Germline lookup yields CDR1 MDHEN and CDR2 SYDVKM. CDR3 size: 19 residues. The V and J ends lost 5 bases and 0 bases, in that order; junction bases with no gene match: 13. This chain's CDR3 is CASSPAGLASLSSYNEQFF. The CDR3 DNA is TGTGCCAGCAGTCCCGCGGGACTAGCGTCCTTAAGCTCCTACAATGAGCAGTTCTTC.

This clonotype was recorded only once. The chain joins TRBV19 to TRBJ2-1; possibly TRBD2 for D (6 bases). The CDR3 totals 14 residues. Germline assignment: CDR1 LNHDA and CDR2 SQIVND (reference sequence). The germline V and J ends were trimmed by 2 bases and 7 bases, with 12 bases remaining between them. CDR3 coding DNA: TGTGCCAGTAGTATACCCGGGAGAAGAAATGAGCAGTTCTTC. This encodes CASSIPGRRNEQFF.

The V gene is TRBV4-3, the J gene TRBJ2-1; D remains unclear. Trimming took off 1 base at V and 10 bases at J, with 17 bases between the two ends. CDR3 size: 15 residues. Germline loops: CDR1 LGHNA, CDR2 YSLEER. The CDR3 coding sequence is TGCGCCAGCAGCCAAGGGATTTCGCCGGGTTGGGAGCAGTTCTTC. Translation: CASSQGISPGWEQFF.

This clonotype turned up a few times. This rearrangement joins TRBV7-2 to TRBJ2-1; 9 nucleotides align to TRBD2. The V segment lost 3 bases and the J segment 0 bases; nucleotides outside the gene matches: 6. The CDR3 extends over 17 amino acids. Germline assignment: CDR1 SGHTA and CDR2 FQGNSA. The DNA of the CDR3 is TGTGCCAGCAGCTTCGTCCCTAGCGGGACCTCCTACAATGAGCAGTTCTTC. Residues: CASSFVPSGTSYNEQFF.

The table lists this clonotype with a few counts. This rearrangement joins TRBV20-1 to TRBJ1-5; D possibly corresponds to TRBD1 (5 bases). The ends were cut back, 3 bases at V and 5 bases at J, with 14 bases in the middle. The CDR3 is made up of 14 amino acids. Germline CDR1 and CDR2: DFQATT and SNEGSKA (reference sequence). The CDR3 DNA follows: TGCAGTGCTAGGACCGCGGGGACGCATCAGCCCCAGCATTTT. Protein sequence: CSARTAGTHQPQHF.

This clonotype was counted only a few times. This may arise from a read error, as a much more abundant clone is one base away. V usage is TRBV20-1 and J usage is TRBJ2-7, with 7 bases lining up with TRBD2. CDR1 is DFQATT and CDR2 is SNEGSKA in the germline V gene (reference sequence). The CDR3 is 13 residues long. The ends lost 1 base at V and 2 bases at J; junction bases unmatched: 2. The CDR3 sequence is CSARAGGTYEQYF. In DNA, the CDR3 is TGCAGTGCTAGAGCCGGGGGGACCTACGAGCAGTACTTC.

This rearrangement joins TRBV14 to TRBJ2-1; D might be TRBD1 (6 bases). In germline, CDR1 is SGHDN, CDR2 FVKESK. The V and J ends lost 3 bases and 13 bases respectively, with 13 bases between them. This CDR3 has 12 residues. The CDR3 here is CASSHQRDTQFF. The CDR3 DNA reads TGTGCCAGCAGCCACCAGAGGGACACACAGTTCTTC.

This chain uses TRBV2 with TRBJ2-5; D might be TRBD2 (5 bases). The V gene lost 5 bases and the J gene lost 11 bases, with 21 bases spanning the gap. In germline, CDR1 is SNHLY, CDR2 FYNNEI. The CDR3 spans 14 residues. The CDR3 loop is CASSQLPKAEEQYF. CDR3 nucleotides: TGTGCCAGCAGTCAACTGCCTAAAGCGGAAGAGCAGTACTTC.

The chain combines TRBV28 with TRBJ1-6; unclear D gene. CDR3 size: 12 residues. Germline V gene data show CDR1 as MDHEN and CDR2 as SYDVKM. V lost 11 bases and J lost 9, with 14 bases in between. CDR3 in DNA: TGTGCCGCGACGGTGACGGGTTCACCCCTCCACTTT. Protein sequence: CAATVTGSPLHF. Looking up the rest from reference TRBV28 and TRBJ1-6 gives the full variable domain: DVKVTQSSRYLVKRTGEKVFLECVQDMDHENMFWYRQDPGLGLRLIYFSYDVKMKEKGDIPEGYSVSREKKERFSLILESASTNQTSMYLCAATVTGSPLHFGNGTRLTVT.

The V and J genes are TRBV20-1 and TRBJ2-5, with TRBD2 matching over 12 bases. This CDR3 region has 16 residues. From germline, CDR1 is DFQATT and CDR2 SNEGSKA (reference sequence). V trimming: 6 bases; J trimming: 5 bases; junction bases outside the gene matches: 13. DNA for the CDR3: TGCAGTGCCAACCTTCGGACTAGCGGGGTTAGCGAGACCCAGTACTTC. Protein: CSANLRTSGVSETQYF.

This chain connects TRBV28 to TRBJ2-7; D is possibly TRBD2 (5 bases). From germline, CDR1 is MDHEN and CDR2 SYDVKM. The CDR3 extends over 12 amino acids. With 6 bases removed from V and 3 bases from J, the gap between germline ends came to 9 bases. This chain's CDR3 is CASSGNIYEQYF. The CDR3 DNA reads as TGTGCCAGCAGCGGGAATATCTACGAGCAGTACTTC. Based on the CDR3 plus reference TRBV28 and TRBJ2-7, the full variable domain is DVKVTQSSRYLVKRTGEKVFLECVQDMDHENMFWYRQDPGLGLRLIYFSYDVKMKEKGDIPEGYSVSREKKERFSLILESASTNQTSMYLCASSGNIYEQYFGPGTRLTVT.

There are a few counts of this clonotype. The V gene is TRBV20-1, the J gene TRBJ2-5; D not resolved. Germline V gene sequence: CDR1 DFQATT, CDR2 SNEGSKA (reference sequence). This CDR3 has 13 amino acids. Deletions cut 1 base from V and 5 bases from J, with 11 bases between. CDR3 loop: CSARALGLETQYF. In DNA form, the CDR3 reads TGCAGTGCTAGAGCCCTAGGATTGGAGACCCAGTACTTC.

In its sample, this clonotype was seen a few times. The chain recombines TRBV7-9 with TRBJ1-2; D remains ambiguous. There are 13 residues in the CDR3. V dropped 3 bases and J dropped 8 bases, with 13 bases sitting between them. The V gene's germline CDR1 is SEHNR and CDR2 FQNEAQ (reference sequence). The CDR3 region has the DNA TGTGCCAGCAGCTTGGACTCGGCGAGGGGCTACACCTTC. Its protein product is CASSLDSARGYTF.

This clonotype came up a few times. The gene calls are TRBV12-3 or TRBV12-4 and TRBJ2-7; D unclear. The CDR3 has 11 amino acids. Deletions cut 3 bases from V and 6 bases from J, with 6 bases between. CDR3 amino acids: CASSFMGEQYF. The CDR3, as DNA: TGTGCCAGCAGTTTCATGGGCGAGCAGTACTTC.

The chain is built from TRBV29-1 and TRBJ1-2; unclear D gene. The CDR3 runs 9 residues. Germline V gene lookup returns CDR1 SQVTM and CDR2 ANQGSEA. The CDR3 coding sequence is TGCAGTCACGATCGGGGCTACACCTTC. Protein sequence: CSHDRGYTF.

This clonotype occurred a few times. This chain connects TRBV6-6 to TRBJ2-6, with no clear D. The CDR3 runs 13 residues. With 8 bases removed from V and 1 base from J, the gap between germline ends came to 6 bases. Per germline, CDR1 MNHNY and CDR2 SVGAGI (reference sequence). The CDR3 bases are TGTGCCAGCGCGGAGTCTGGGGCCAACGTCCTGACTTTC. This translates into CASAESGANVLTF.

This clonotype was counted ten times or more. The genes are TRBV7-2 and TRBJ2-7; 10 nucleotides line up with TRBD1. CDR3 size: 14 residues. The V and J ends lost 1 base and 4 bases, in that order; junction bases with no gene match: 1. Per the germline V gene, CDR1 is SGHTA and CDR2 is FQGNSA. This chain's CDR3 is CASSLGGQGYEQYF. In nucleotides, the CDR3 is TGTGCCAGCAGCTTAGGGGGACAGGGGTACGAGCAGTACTTC.

The chain recombines TRBV7-2 with TRBJ1-2; TRBD1 is a possible D gene (6 bases). The V end was cut by 4 bases, the J end by 5 bases, with 17 bases between. CDR3 size: 15 residues. From germline, CDR1 is SGHTA and CDR2 FQGNSA. The CDR3 is CASSSFPTGPYGYTF. The CDR3 nucleotides read TGTGCCAGCAGCTCATTTCCGACAGGTCCATATGGCTACACCTTC.

This clonotype was seen once. This chain links TRBV7-2 with TRBJ1-2, with D unclear. The V and J ends lost 2 bases and 8 bases respectively, with 15 bases between them. Germline values: CDR1 SGHTA, CDR2 FQGNSA. CDR3 length: 14 residues. CDR3 sequence reads: CASSLIGQNPGYTF. As DNA, the CDR3 is TGTGCCAGCAGCTTAATAGGGCAGAACCCCGGCTACACCTTC.

This rearrangement joins TRBV6-6 to TRBJ2-1; 9 bases are shared with TRBD2. This CDR3 region has 14 residues. J gave up 7 bases and V 8 bases, and 9 bases lay outside the gene matches. Germline V gene sequence: CDR1 MNHNY, CDR2 SVGAGI (reference sequence). CDR3 DNA sequence: TGTGCCAGCCAAGTAGCGGGGGCCCAGAATGAGCAGTTCTTC. Translated, it gives CASQVAGAQNEQFF.

The chain uses TRBV20-1 and TRBJ2-3, with D unresolved. V was shortened by 6 bases and J by 1 base, with 11 bases between the two germline ends. The CDR3 spans 13 residues. Germline assignment: CDR1 DFQATT and CDR2 SNEGSKA (reference sequence). The CDR3 spells CSALRPGTDTQYF. CDR3 DNA: TGCAGTGCCCTAAGGCCAGGCACAGATACGCAGTATTTT.

This rearrangement joins TRBV29-1 to TRBJ2-7; 7 bases are shared with TRBD2. V lost 2 bases and J lost 3; bases outside the gene matches: 7. CDR1 SQVTM and CDR2 ANQGSEA come from the germline V gene. The CDR3 consists of 14 residues. The DNA of the CDR3 is TGCAGCGTTGAAACCCTGCGGGGGAACTACGAGCAGTACTTC. Protein sequence: CSVETLRGNYEQYF.

The J gene is TRBJ2-1, the V gene TRBV7-2; D is uncertain. CDR3 size: 16 residues. The V gene's germline CDR1 is SGHTA and CDR2 FQGNSA. V was shortened by 1 base and J by 2 bases, with 12 bases between the two germline ends. CDR3 in amino acids: CASSLGTERTYNEQFF. CDR3 sequence (DNA): TGTGCCAGCAGCTTAGGGACGGAAAGAACCTACAATGAGCAGTTCTTC.

This chain links TRBV5-1 with TRBJ1-5, with a possible D match to TRBD1 (5 bases). Trimming cost V 1 base and J 1 base, with 9 bases left between them. Germline V gene lookup returns CDR1 SGHRS and CDR2 YFSETQ. The CDR3 extends over 15 amino acids. The DNA of the CDR3 is TGCGCCAGCAGCTTGCAGGGCGGAAGCAATCAGCCCCAGCATTTT. This gives the protein CASSLQGGSNQPQHF.

The chain carries TRBV15 and TRBJ2-7; TRBD2 might be the D (5 bases). The CDR3 is made up of 15 amino acids. V was shortened by 0 bases and J by 3 bases, with 12 bases between the two germline ends. The germline V gene encodes CDR1 LNHNV and CDR2 YYDKDF (reference sequence). The CDR3 protein is CATSRDGNLFYEQYF. The DNA for the CDR3 is TGTGCCACCAGCAGAGACGGGAATCTGTTCTACGAGCAGTACTTC. Drawing the rest from reference TRBV15 and TRBJ2-7, the complete variable domain is DAMVIQNPRYQVTQFGKPVTLSCSQTLNHNVMYWYQQKSSQAPKLLFHYYDKDFNNEADTPDNFQSRRPNTSFCFLDIRSPGLGDTAMYLCATSRDGNLFYEQYFGPGTRLTVT.

This chain links TRBV4-2 with TRBJ2-7; D not certain. The CDR3 runs 14 residues. Germline lookup yields CDR1 LGHNA and CDR2 YNFKEQ. V lost 3 bases to trimming and J lost 2 bases, with 11 bases between them. The CDR3 loop reads CASSQLESPYEQYF. For the CDR3, the DNA is TGTGCCAGCAGCCAGCTCGAGTCTCCCTACGAGCAGTACTTC.

A few counts support this clonotype. The chain has TRBV7-3 and TRBJ2-2; D gene ambiguous. V shed 3 bases and J shed 3 bases, with 8 bases lying between them. This CDR3 is built from 14 residues. CDR1 and CDR2 (germline): SGHTA, FQGTGA. The CDR3 spells CASSFSVDTGELFF. The CDR3 nucleotides are TGTGCCAGCAGCTTTTCGGTAGACACCGGGGAGCTGTTTTTT. Based on the CDR3 plus reference TRBV7-3 and TRBJ2-2, the full variable domain is GAGVSQTPSNKVTEKGKYVELRCDPISGHTALYWYRQSLGQGPEFLIYFQGTGAADDSGLPNDRFFAVRPEGSVSTLKIQRTERGDSAVYLCASSFSVDTGELFFGEGSRLTVL.

The chain uses TRBV7-9 and TRBJ2-1, with D perhaps TRBD1 (5 bases). The ends were cut back, 0 bases at V and 6 bases at J, with 15 bases in the middle. CDR1 SEHNR and CDR2 FQNEAQ come from the germline V gene (reference sequence). This CDR3 has 16 amino acids. Written as DNA, the CDR3 is TGTGCCAGCAGCTTAGCAAAGGGGCTCTCCCTCAATGAGCAGTTCTTC. This gives the protein CASSLAKGLSLNEQFF. Together with reference TRBV7-9 and TRBJ2-1, the CDR3 gives the full variable domain: DTGVSQNPRHKITKRGQNVTFRCDPISEHNRLYWYRQTLGQGPEFLTYFQNEAQLEKSRLLSDRFSAERPKGSFSTLEIQRTEQGDSAMYLCASSLAKGLSLNEQFFGPGTRLTVL.